These 7 T cell receptor beta chains originate from one sample sequenced in a study of siplizumab effects on memory and regulatory T cells. TCRdb keeps only in-frame clones here, not all; method: immunoSEQ multiplex PCR. The data hold 45,000 to 50,000 clones, with more than 75% observed a single time. The sample taken for sequencing was naive CD8+ T cells sorted from blood. The receptors derive from a human donor in good health.

This sequence joins TRBV21-1 and TRBJ2-5; the D call of TRBD2 is as the table states it, not checked on the DNA. TRBV21-1 is classified as a pseudogene. This CDR3 comprises 16 residues. CDR3 sequence reads: CASSKLRGLPLETQYF. The DNA of the CDR3 is TGTGCCAGCAGCAAACTAAGGGGACTTCCTCTAGAGACCCAGTACTTC.

The chain couples TRBV28 to TRBJ1-5; unclear D gene. Germline V gives CDR1 MDHEN, CDR2 SYDVKM. V shed 1 base and J shed 4 bases, with 11 bases lying between them. There are 15 residues in the CDR3. This CDR3 reads CASSLFDNVNQPQHF. The CDR3 DNA reads as TGTGCCAGCAGTTTATTCGACAATGTTAATCAGCCCCAGCATTTT.

The J gene is TRBJ2-7, the V gene TRBV5-1; no definite D call. Germline CDR1 is SGHRS and CDR2 is YFSETQ. Trimming cost V 0 bases and J 0 bases, with 7 bases left between them. This CDR3 has 14 residues. The CDR3 region has the DNA TGCGCCAGCAGCTTGGATCGGCACTCCTACGAGCAGTACTTC. This translates into CASSLDRHSYEQYF.

This clone was seen just once. CDR3 region: CASSRRTGSYEQYF. CDR3 nucleotide sequence: TGTGCCAGCAGCCGTCGGACAGGCTCCTACGAGCAGTACTTC. The chain links TRBV5-6 to TRBJ2-7, with 7 bases aligning to TRBD1. Germline V lookup: CDR1 SGHDT, CDR2 YYEEEE. There are 14 residues in the CDR3. V lost 4 bases to trimming and J lost 0 bases; unmatched junction nucleotides: 4. The full variable domain, its missing parts supplied by reference TRBV5-6 and TRBJ2-7, is DAGVTQSPTHLIKTRGQQVTLRCSPKSGHDTVSWYQQALGQGPQFIFQYYEEEERQRGNFPDRFSGHQFPNYSSELNVNALLLGDSALYLCASSRRTGSYEQYFGPGTRLTVT.

The gene calls are TRBV6-6 and TRBJ2-7; D is perhaps TRBD2 (5 bases). V lost 6 bases, J lost 2 bases, and 11 bases lay in between. Germline V CDR1 and CDR2: MNHNY, SVGAGI (reference sequence). CDR3 length: 13 amino acids. The CDR3 region is CASSPPGTYEQYF. Written as DNA, the CDR3 is TGTGCCAGCAGCCCCCCCGGGACCTACGAGCAGTACTTC.

The rearrangement uses TRBV27 and TRBJ1-5; unclear D gene. This CDR3 has 14 residues. Trimming stripped 3 bases from V and 6 bases from J, with 12 bases between. CDR1 and CDR2 from the germline V gene are MNHEY and SMNVEV (reference sequence). The CDR3 bases are TGTGCCAGCAGTTTCTCGCCCTTTAGTCAGCCCCAGCATTTT. It codes for CASSFSPFSQPQHF.

The rearrangement uses TRBV6-1 and TRBJ2-3; D may be TRBD2 (5 bases). Germline CDR1 is MNHNS and CDR2 is SASEGT. V lost 4 bases, J lost 1 base, and 15 bases lay in between. The CDR3 is 16 residues long. CDR3 coding DNA: TGTGCCAGCAGTGGCTACAGCGGCCACGGCACAGATACGCAGTATTTT. It specifies CASSGYSGHGTDTQYF.